Described below is a single T cell receptor (beta chain) sequence and its context. Its target is not known. The V end lost 6 bases, the J end lost 3 bases, and 11 bases lay between the germline ends. Germline-derived CDR1 and CDR2 are MNHEY and SMNVEV (reference sequence). The CDR3 contains 14 residues. The data originate from a study of cytomegalovirus exposure and HLA in healthy donors. Study-wide findings and caveats: Rarity held for most TCR sequences, but there were some public TCRs that occurred in many donors.

Donors came from a validation cohort of fewer than 150 subjects, distinct from the first 666-subject cohort. Clones were sequenced by immunoSEQ multiplex PCR, and TCRdb holds only the in-frame ones, with some missing. The sample holds approximately 99,000 clones, roughly 84% seen once. This TCR was recovered from a woman younger than 35 in good health and CMV-seronegative. The specimen was PBMCs. V is TRBV27 and J is TRBJ1-4; weak D call: TRBD1 (6 bases). CDR3 amino acids: CASRRGGPNEKLFF. The CDR3 DNA follows: TGTGCCAGCAGGCGAGGGGGTCCTAATGAAAAACTGTTTTTT.